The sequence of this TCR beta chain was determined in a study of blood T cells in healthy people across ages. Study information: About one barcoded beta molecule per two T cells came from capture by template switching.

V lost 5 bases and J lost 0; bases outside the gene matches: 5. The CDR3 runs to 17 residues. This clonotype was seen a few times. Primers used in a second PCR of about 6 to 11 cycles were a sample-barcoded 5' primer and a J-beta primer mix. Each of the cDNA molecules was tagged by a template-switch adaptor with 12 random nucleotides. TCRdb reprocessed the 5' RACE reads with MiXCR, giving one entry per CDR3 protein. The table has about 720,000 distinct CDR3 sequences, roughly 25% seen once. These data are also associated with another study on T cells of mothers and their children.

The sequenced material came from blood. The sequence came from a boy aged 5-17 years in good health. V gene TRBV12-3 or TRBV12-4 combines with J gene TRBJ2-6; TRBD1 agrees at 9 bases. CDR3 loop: CASSRTGVISGANVLTF. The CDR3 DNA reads TGTGCCAGCAGTCGGACAGGGGTCATCTCTGGGGCCAACGTCCTGACTTTC.